This entry describes one TCR beta chain. A much larger clone is a single base away; this may be a read error. These data belong to a study of early T cells in non-severe SARS-CoV-2 infection. The TCR library protocol attached unique molecular identifiers to the individual cDNA molecules. MiXCR was run by TCRdb on the 5' RACE reads, yielding one entry per CDR3 protein. This table holds about 62,000 distinct CDR3 sequences, around 9.9% found once. The sample consisted of whole blood. The receptor was derived from an adult who was a healthcare worker with PCR-confirmed SARS-CoV-2 infection or an uninfected control (not recorded which).

Written as DNA, the CDR3 is TGTGCCAGCAGCTGGACAGATACGCAGTATTTT. Its protein is CASSWTDTQYF. The gene calls are TRBV11-2 and TRBJ2-3; D remains ambiguous. The CDR3 totals 11 residues. Germline loops: CDR1 SGHAT, CDR2 FQNNGV. The V and J ends lost 4 bases and 3 bases respectively, with 2 bases between them.